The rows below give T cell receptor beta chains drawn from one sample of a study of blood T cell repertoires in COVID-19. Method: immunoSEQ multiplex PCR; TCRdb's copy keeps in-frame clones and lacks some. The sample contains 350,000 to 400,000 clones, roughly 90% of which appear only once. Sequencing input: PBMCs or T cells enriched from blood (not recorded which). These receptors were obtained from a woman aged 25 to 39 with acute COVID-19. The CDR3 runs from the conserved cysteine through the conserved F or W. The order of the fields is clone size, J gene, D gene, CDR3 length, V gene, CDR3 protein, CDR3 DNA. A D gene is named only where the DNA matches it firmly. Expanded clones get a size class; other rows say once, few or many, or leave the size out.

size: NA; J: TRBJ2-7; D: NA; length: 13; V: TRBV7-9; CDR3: CAINRGQAGEQYF; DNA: TGTGCCATTAACCGAGGGCAGGCAGGCGAGCAGTACTTC
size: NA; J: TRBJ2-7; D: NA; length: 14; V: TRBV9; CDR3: CASSVGDTAYEQYF; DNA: TGTGCCAGCAGCGTAGGGGACACTGCCTACGAGCAGTACTTC
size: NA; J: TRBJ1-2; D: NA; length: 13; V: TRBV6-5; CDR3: CASNEQVTYGYTF; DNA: TGTGCCAGCAACGAGCAGGTGACCTATGGCTACACCTTC
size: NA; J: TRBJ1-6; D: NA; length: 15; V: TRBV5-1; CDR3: CASSFQAPNNSPLHF; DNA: TGCGCCAGCAGCTTCCAAGCCCCGAATAATTCACCCCTCCACTTT
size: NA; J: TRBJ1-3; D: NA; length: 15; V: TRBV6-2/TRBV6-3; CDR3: CASSSSGSSGNTIYF; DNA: TGTGCCAGCAGTTCCTCGGGCAGCTCTGGAAACACCATATATTTT
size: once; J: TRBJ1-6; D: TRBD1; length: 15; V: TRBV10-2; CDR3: CASSEQGGPNSPLHF; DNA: TGCGCCAGCAGTGAACAGGGGGGCCCTAATTCACCCCTCCACTTT
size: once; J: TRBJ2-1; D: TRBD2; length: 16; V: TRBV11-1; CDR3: CASSRGTSGGRGEQFF; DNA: TGTGCCAGCAGCCGCGGGACTAGCGGGGGGCGGGGTGAGCAGTTCTTC
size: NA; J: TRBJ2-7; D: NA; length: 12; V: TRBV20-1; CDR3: CSASEGDYEQYF; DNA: TGCAGTGCTAGTGAAGGGGACTACGAGCAGTACTTC
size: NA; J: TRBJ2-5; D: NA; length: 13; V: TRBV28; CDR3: CASSRRDGETQYF; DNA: TGTGCCAGCAGTCGCCGGGATGGGGAGACCCAGTACTTC
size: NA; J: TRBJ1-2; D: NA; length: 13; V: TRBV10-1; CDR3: CASSVDRSYGYTF; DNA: TGCGCCAGCAGTGTAGACAGGTCCTATGGCTACACCTTC
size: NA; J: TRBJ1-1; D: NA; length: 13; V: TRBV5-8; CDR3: CASSRRQNTEAFF; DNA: TGTGCCAGCAGCCGTCGACAGAACACTGAAGCTTTCTTT
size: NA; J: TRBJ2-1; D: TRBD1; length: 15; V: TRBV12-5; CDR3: CASGLVLGTGGEQFF; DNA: TGTGCTAGTGGTTTGGTCCTGGGGACAGGGGGTGAGCAGTTCTTC
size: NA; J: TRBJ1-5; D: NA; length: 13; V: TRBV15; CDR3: CATSRKSGQPQHF; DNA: TGTGCCACCAGCAGGAAGAGCGGTCAGCCCCAGCATTTT
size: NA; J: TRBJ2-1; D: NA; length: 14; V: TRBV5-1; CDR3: CASSLDRTMNEQFF; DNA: TGCGCCAGCAGCTTGGACCGGACAATGAATGAGCAGTTCTTC
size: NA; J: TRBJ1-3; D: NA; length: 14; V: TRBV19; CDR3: CALLLGGLGNTIYF; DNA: TGCGCTCTTCTGCTGGGCGGGCTTGGAAACACCATATATTTT
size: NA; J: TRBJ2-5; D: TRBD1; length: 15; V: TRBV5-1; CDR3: CASSLAGTDQETQYF; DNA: TGCGCCAGCAGCTTGGCTGGGACAGACCAAGAGACCCAGTACTTC
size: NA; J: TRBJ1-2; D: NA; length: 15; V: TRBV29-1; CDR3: CSVADPRGPNYGYTF; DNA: TGCAGCGTTGCGGATCCCAGGGGCCCCAACTATGGCTACACCTTC
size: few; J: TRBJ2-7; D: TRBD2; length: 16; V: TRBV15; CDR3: CATSRGRLAGGREQYF; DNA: TGTGCCACCAGCCGAGGGAGACTAGCGGGGGGGCGCGAGCAGTACTTC
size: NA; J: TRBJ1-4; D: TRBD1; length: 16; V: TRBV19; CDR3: CASSLGQGGPNEKLFF; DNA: TGTGCCAGTAGTTTAGGACAGGGGGGCCCTAATGAAAAACTGTTTTTT
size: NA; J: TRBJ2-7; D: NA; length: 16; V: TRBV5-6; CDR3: CASSSGRDRVPYEQYF; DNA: TGTGCCAGCAGCTCCGGGAGGGACAGGGTGCCCTACGAGCAGTACTTC
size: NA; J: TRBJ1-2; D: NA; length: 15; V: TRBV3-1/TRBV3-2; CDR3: CASSQRGEDYYGYTF; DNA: TGTGCCAGCAGCCAACGAGGAGAGGATTACTATGGCTACACCTTC
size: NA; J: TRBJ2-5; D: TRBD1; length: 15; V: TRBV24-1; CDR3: CATSDGTGNRETQYF; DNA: TGTGCCACCAGTGACGGGACAGGGAACAGGGAGACCCAGTACTTC
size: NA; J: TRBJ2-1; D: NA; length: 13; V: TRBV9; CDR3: CASSGWLYNEQFF; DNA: TGTGCCAGCAGCGGGTGGCTCTACAATGAGCAGTTCTTC
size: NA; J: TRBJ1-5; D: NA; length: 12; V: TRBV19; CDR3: CASRAANQPQHF; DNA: TGTGCCAGTAGGGCGGCGAATCAGCCCCAGCATTTT
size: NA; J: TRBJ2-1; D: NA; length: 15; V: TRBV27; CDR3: CASRPLGSGYNEQFF; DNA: TGTGCCAGCCGCCCTTTGGGGTCGGGGTACAATGAGCAGTTCTTC
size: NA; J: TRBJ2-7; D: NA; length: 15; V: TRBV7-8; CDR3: CASSSGGGSPYEQYF; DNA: TGTGCCAGCAGCTCGGGGGGCGGAAGTCCCTACGAGCAGTACTTC
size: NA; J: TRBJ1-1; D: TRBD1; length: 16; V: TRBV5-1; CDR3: CASSRGQGRLNTEAFF; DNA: TGCGCCAGCAGCCGTGGACAGGGACGCCTGAACACTGAAGCTTTCTTT
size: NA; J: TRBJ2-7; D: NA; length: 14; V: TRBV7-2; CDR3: CASSLTSPDYEQYF; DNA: TGTGCCAGCAGCTTAACTAGCCCCGACTACGAGCAGTACTTC
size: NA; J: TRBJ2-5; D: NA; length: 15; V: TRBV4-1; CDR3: CASSQSQGRGETQYF; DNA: TGCGCCAGCAGCCAGAGCCAGGGCAGAGGAGAGACCCAGTACTTC
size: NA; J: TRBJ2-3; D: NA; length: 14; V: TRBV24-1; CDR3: CATSDWGGTDTQYF; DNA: TGTGCCACCAGTGATTGGGGAGGCACAGATACGCAGTATTTT
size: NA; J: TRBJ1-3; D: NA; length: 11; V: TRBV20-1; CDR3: CSAYGGNTIYF; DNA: TGCAGTGCATACGGTGGAAACACCATATATTTT
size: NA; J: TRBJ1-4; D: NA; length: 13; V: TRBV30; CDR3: CAWSVDSNEKLFF; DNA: TGTGCCTGGAGTGTTGACAGTAATGAAAAACTGTTTTTT
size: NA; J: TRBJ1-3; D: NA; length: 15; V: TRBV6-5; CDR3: CASRRQDNSGNTIYF; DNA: TGTGCCAGCAGGAGACAGGACAACTCTGGAAACACCATATATTTT
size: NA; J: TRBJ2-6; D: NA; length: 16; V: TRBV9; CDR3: CASSVLEGSGANVLTF; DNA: TGTGCCAGCAGCGTATTGGAGGGGTCTGGGGCCAACGTCCTGACTTTC
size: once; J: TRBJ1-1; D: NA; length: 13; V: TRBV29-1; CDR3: CSVEVGVNTEAFF; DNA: TGCAGCGTTGAGGTGGGAGTGAACACTGAAGCTTTCTTT
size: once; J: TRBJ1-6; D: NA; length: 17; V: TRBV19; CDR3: CASSIGPRSSYNSPLHF; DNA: TGTGCCAGTAGTATAGGTCCGCGAAGCTCCTATAATTCACCCCTCCACTTT
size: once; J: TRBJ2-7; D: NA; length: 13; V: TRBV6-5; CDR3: CASSYSREYEQYF; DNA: TGTGCCAGCAGTTACTCAAGAGAGTACGAGCAGTACTTC
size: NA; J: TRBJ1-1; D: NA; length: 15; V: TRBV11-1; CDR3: CASSFSRATNTEAFF; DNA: TGTGCCAGCAGCTTTTCGAGGGCCACGAACACTGAAGCTTTCTTT
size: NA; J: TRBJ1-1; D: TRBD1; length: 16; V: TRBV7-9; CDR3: CASSLVPGGMNTEAFF; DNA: TGTGCCAGCAGCTTAGTCCCAGGGGGCATGAACACTGAAGCTTTCTTT
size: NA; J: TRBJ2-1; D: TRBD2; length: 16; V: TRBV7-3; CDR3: CASSSLAGGRLNEQFF; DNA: TGTGCCAGCAGCTCCCTAGCGGGGGGCCGCCTCAATGAGCAGTTCTTC
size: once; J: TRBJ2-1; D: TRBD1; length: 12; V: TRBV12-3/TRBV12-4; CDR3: CASRPPGTGQFF; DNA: TGTGCCAGCAGACCTCCCGGGACAGGACAATTCTTC
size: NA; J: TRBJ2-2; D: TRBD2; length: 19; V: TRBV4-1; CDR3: CASSQDTPPAGGVTGELFF; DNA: TGCGCCAGCAGCCAAGATACCCCCCCAGCGGGGGGGGTCACCGGGGAGCTGTTTTTT
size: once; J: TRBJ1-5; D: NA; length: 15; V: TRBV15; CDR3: CATSRDGGVGQPQHF; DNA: TGTGCCACCAGCAGAGATGGCGGGGTTGGTCAGCCCCAGCATTTT
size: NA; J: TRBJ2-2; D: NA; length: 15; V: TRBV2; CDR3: CASSLTGAETGELFF; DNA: TGTGCCAGCTCCTTGACTGGGGCAGAAACCGGGGAGCTGTTTTTT
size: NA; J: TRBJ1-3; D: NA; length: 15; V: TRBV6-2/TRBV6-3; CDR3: CASSPRRQSGNTIYF; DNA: TGTGCCAGCAGTCCGCGGAGGCAATCAGGAAACACCATATATTTT
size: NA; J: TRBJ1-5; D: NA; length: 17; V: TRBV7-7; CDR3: CASTHSSNLAGHRTQHF; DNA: TGTGCCAGCACCCACTCCTCTAATCTAGCGGGCCATCGGACCCAGCATTTT
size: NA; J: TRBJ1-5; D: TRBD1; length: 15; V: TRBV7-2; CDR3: CASSRGDRGIQPQHF; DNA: TGTGCCAGCAGCCGCGGGGACAGGGGTATACAGCCCCAGCATTTT
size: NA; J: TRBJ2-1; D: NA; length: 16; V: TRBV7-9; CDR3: CASSLGPPSSYNEQFF; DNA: TGTGCCAGCAGCTTGGGCCCTCCGAGCTCCTACAATGAGCAGTTCTTC
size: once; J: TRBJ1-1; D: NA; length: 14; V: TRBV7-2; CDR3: CASSSDIMNTEAFF; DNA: TGTGCCAGCAGCTCCGACATTATGAACACTGAAGCTTTCTTT
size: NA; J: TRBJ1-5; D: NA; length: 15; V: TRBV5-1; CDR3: CASSLDGGPPQPQHF; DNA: TGCGCCAGCAGCTTGGATGGAGGGCCCCCTCAGCCCCAGCATTTT
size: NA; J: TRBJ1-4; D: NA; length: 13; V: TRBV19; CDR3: CASSGGIYEKLFF; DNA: TGTGCCAGTAGTGGGGGGATTTATGAAAAACTGTTTTTT
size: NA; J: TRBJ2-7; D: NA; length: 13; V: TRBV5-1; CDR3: CASSLTGWNEQYF; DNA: TGCGCCAGCAGCTTAACAGGGTGGAACGAGCAGTACTTC